This TCR beta chain came from a study of T cells after yellow fever vaccination. Study-wide background: Some fractions had low cell numbers, and these were prepared with SMART-Seq v4 Ultra Low Input. Study conclusions and caveats: FACS-sorted repertoires might harbor abundant contaminating clonotypes from the bulk population. Subsequent to the booster, the majority of primary-vaccination clones reappeared (less than 97% CD4, around 85% CD8).

The germline V gene has CDR1 SNHLY and CDR2 FYNNEI. This CDR3 has 14 residues. The ends were cut back, 11 bases at V and 6 bases at J, with 22 bases in the middle. This clonotype was recorded many times. Its specificity is unknown. TCRdb processed the 5' RACE reads anew with MiXCR; each CDR3 protein has one entry. The repertoire consists of about 68,000 distinct CDR3 sequences, with about 6% occurring once and the leading ten covering roughly 35%. This chain joins TRBV2 and TRBJ1-2; TRBD1 is a possible D gene (6 bases). Sequenced here: CD8+ T cells sorted from PBMCs, sampled approximately 47 days after the first yellow fever vaccination. The clonotype comes from a man aged 18 to 35 who received the YFV17D yellow fever vaccine. The CDR3 DNA reads as TGTGCCGGATTATATGACGGGGGCCTTAATGGCTACACCTTC. This translates into CAGLYDGGLNGYTF.